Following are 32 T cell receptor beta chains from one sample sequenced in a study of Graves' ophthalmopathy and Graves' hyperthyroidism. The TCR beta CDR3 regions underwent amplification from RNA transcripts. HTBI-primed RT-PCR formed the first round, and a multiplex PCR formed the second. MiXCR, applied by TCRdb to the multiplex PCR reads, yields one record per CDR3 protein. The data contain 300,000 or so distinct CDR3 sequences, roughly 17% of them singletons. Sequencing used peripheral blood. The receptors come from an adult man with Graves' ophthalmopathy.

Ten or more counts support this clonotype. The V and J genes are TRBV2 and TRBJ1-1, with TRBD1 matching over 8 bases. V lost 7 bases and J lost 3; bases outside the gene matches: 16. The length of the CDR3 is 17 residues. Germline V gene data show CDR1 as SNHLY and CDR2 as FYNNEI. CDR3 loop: CASTQDMTGVYYTEAFF. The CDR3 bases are TGTGCCAGCACCCAAGACATGACAGGGGTTTATTACACTGAAGCTTTCTTT.

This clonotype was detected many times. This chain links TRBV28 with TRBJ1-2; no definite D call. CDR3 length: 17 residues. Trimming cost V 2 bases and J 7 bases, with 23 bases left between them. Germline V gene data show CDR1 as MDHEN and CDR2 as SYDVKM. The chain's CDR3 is CASSLRLKGALSVGYTF. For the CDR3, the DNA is TGTGCCAGCAGTTTACGACTAAAGGGAGCCCTATCTGTTGGCTACACCTTC.

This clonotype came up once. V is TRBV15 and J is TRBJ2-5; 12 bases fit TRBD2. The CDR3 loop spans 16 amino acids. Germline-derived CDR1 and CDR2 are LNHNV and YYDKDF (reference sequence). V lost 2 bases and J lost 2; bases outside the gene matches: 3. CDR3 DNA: TGTGCCACCAGCAGAACTAGCGGGGGGTGGCAAGAGACCCAGTACTTC. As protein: CATSRTSGGWQETQYF.

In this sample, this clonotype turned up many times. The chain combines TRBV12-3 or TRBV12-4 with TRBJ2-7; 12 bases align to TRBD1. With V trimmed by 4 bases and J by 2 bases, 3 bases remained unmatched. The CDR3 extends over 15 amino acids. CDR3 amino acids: CASSSGTGGAYEQYF. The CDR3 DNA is TGTGCCAGCAGTTCTGGGACAGGGGGCGCCTACGAGCAGTACTTC.

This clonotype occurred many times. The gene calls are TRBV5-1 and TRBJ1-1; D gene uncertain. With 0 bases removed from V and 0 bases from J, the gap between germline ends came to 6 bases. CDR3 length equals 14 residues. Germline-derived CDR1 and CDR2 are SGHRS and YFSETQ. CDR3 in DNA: TGCGCCAGCAGCTTGGTCGGACTGAACACTGAAGCTTTCTTT. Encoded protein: CASSLVGLNTEAFF.

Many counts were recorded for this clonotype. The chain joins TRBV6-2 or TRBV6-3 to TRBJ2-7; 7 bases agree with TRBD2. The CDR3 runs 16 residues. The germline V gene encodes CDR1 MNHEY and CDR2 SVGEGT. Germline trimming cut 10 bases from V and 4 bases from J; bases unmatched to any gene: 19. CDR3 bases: TGTGCCACCGAGCGGGGTGATGTGGACGTCCGGTACGAGCAGTACTTC. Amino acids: CATERGDVDVRYEQYF.

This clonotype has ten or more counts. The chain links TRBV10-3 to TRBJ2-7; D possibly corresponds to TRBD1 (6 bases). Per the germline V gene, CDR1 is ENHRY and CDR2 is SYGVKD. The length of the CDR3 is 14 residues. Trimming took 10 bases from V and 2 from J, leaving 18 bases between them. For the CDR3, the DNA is TGTGCCACCACCGAAGGACAGCCTACCTACGAGCAGTACTTC. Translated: CATTEGQPTYEQYF.

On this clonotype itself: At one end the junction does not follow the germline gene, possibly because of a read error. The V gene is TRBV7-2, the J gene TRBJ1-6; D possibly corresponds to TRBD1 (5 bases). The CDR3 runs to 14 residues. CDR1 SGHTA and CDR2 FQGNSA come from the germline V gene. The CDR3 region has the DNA TGTGCCATCAGCTTAGGCCAGGGTTTACTACCCCTCCACTTT. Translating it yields CAISLGQGLLPLHF. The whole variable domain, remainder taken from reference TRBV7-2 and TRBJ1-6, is GAGVSQSPSNKVTEKGKDVELRCDPISGHTALYWYRQSLGQGLEFLIYFQGNSAPDKSGLPSDRFSAERTGGSVSTLTIQRTQQEDSAVYLCAISLGQGLLPLHFGNGTRLTVT.

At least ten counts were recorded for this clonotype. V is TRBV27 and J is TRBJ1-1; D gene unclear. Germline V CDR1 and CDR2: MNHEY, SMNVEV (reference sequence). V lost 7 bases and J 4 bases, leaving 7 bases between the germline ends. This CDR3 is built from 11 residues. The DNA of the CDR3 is TGTGCCAGCATTATGGGCACTGAAGCTTTCTTT. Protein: CASIMGTEAFF.

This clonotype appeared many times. The CDR3 protein is CASSLEGTNTGELFF. Here the CDR3 DNA reads TGTGCCAGCAGCTTAGAAGGGACGAACACCGGGGAGCTGTTTTTT. V is TRBV7-9 and J is TRBJ2-2; D is unclear. V lost 1 base and J 0 bases, leaving 6 bases between the germline ends. Germline CDR1 is SEHNR and CDR2 is FQNEAQ (reference sequence). This CDR3 is built from 15 residues.

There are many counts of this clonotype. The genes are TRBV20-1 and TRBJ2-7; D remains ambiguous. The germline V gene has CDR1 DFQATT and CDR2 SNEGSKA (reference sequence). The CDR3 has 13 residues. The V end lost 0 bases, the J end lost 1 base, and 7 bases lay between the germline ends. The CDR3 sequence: CSARDQGSYEQYF. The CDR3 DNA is TGCAGTGCTAGAGATCAAGGGTCCTACGAGCAGTACTTC.

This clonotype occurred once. CDR3: CASSYFFRGRGTGNGYTF. The DNA of the CDR3 is TGTGCCAGCAGTTACTTCTTCCGGGGTCGCGGGACAGGGAATGGCTACACCTTC. The V gene is TRBV6-2 or TRBV6-3, the J gene TRBJ1-2, with 9 bases fitting TRBD1. Germline-derived CDR1 and CDR2 are MNHEY and SVGEGT. CDR3 size: 18 residues. Losses at the gene ends were 1 base for V and 6 bases for J; bases not matched to a gene: 15.

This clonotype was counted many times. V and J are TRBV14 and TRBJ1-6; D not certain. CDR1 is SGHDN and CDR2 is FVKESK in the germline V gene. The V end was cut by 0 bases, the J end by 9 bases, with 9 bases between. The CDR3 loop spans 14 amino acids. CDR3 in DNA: TGTGCCAGCAGCCAAGAAACGGGGAGTTCACCCCTCCACTTT. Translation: CASSQETGSSPLHF.

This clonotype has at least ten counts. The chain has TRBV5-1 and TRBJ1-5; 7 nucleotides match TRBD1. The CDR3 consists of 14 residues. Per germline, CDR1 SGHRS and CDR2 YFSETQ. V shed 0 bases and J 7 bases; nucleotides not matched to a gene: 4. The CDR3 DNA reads TGCGCCAGCAGCTTGGTCCAGGGGGTCCAGCCCCAGCATTTT. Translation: CASSLVQGVQPQHF. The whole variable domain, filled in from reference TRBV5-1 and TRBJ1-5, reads KAGVTQTPRYLIKTRGQQVTLSCSPISGHRSVSWYQQTPGQGLQFLFEYFSETQRNKGNFPGRFSGRQFSNSRSEMNVSTLELGDSALYLCASSLVQGVQPQHFGDGTRLSIL.

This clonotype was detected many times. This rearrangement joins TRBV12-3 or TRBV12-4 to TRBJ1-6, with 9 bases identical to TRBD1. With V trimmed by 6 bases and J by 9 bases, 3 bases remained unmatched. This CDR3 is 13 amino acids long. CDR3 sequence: CASRQGASSPLHF. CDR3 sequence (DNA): TGTGCCAGCAGACAGGGGGCCAGTTCACCCCTCCACTTT.

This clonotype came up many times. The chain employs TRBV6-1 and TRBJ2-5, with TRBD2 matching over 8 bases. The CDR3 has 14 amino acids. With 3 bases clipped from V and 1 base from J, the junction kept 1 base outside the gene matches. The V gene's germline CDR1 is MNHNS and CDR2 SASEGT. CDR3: CASSERGAQETQYF. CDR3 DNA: TGTGCCAGCAGTGAGCGGGGGGCCCAAGAGACCCAGTACTTC.

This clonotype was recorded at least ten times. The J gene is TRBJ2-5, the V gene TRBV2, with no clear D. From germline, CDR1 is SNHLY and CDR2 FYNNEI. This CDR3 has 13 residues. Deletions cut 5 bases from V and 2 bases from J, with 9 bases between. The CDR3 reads CASSLKRQETQYF. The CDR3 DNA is TGTGCCAGCAGTCTTAAGAGACAAGAGACCCAGTACTTC.

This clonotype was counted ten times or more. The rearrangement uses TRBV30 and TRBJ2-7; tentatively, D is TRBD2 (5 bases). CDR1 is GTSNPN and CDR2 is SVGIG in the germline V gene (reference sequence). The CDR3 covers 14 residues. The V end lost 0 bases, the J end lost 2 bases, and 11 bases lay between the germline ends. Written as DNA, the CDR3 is TGTGCCTGGAGTGTTACGGGGTGGACCTACGAGCAGTACTTC. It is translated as CAWSVTGWTYEQYF.

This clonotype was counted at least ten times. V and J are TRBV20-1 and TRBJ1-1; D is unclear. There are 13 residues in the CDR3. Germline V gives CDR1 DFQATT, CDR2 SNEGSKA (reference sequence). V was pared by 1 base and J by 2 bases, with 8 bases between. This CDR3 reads CSARAGLNTEAFF. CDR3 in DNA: TGCAGTGCTAGAGCGGGCCTTAACACTGAAGCTTTCTTT.

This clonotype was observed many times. The chain's CDR3 is CSAPPGTGQETQYF. CDR3 sequence (DNA): TGCAGTGCTCCCCCCGGGACGGGGCAAGAGACCCAGTACTTC. The rearrangement joins TRBV20-1 to TRBJ2-5; D is perhaps TRBD1 or TRBD2 (5 bases each). Germline V gene data show CDR1 as DFQATT and CDR2 as SNEGSKA (reference sequence). The CDR3 is 14 amino acids. Trimming left V 5 bases short and J 2 bases short, with 15 bases between.

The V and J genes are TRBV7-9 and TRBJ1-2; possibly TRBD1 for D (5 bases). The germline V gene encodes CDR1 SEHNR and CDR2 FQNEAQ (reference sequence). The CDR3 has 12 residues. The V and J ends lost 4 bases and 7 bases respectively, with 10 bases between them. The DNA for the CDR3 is TGTGCCAGCAGCTCCTCAGGGTTTGGCTACACCTTC. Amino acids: CASSSSGFGYTF.

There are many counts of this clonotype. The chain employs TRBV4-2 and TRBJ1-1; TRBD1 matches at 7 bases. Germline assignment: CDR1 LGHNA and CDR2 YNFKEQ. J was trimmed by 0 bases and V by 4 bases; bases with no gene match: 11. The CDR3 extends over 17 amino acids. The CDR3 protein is CASSRMGQLPMNTEAFF. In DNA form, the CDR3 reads TGTGCCAGCAGCCGTATGGGACAGTTACCCATGAACACTGAAGCTTTCTTT.

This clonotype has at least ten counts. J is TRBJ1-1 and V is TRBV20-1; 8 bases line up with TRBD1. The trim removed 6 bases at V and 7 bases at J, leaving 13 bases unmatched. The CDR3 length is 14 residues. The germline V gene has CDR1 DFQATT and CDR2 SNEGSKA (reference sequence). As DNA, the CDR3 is TGCAGTGCCGCCGGGACAGGATTTACCTTTGAAGCTTTCTTT. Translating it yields CSAAGTGFTFEAFF.

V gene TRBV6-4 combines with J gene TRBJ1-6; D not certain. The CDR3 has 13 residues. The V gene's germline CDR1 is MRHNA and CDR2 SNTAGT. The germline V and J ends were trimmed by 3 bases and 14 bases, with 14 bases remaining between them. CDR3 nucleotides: TGTGCCAGCAGTGAGAGTGTAGGGTCGGCCCTCCACTTT. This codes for CASSESVGSALHF.

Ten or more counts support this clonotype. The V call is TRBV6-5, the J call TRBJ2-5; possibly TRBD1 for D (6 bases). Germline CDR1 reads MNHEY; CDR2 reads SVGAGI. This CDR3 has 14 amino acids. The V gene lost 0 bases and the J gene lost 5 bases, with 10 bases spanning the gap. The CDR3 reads CASSYSRGWETQYF. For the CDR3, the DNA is TGTGCCAGCAGTTACTCAAGGGGGTGGGAGACCCAGTACTTC.

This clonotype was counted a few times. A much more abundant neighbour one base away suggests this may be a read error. CDR3 bases: TGTGCCCGCAGTTTTGTAGCGGGAGGGCCTGAAGAAGAGACCCAGTACTTC. Translating gives CARSFVAGGPEEETQYF. This rearrangement joins TRBV27 to TRBJ2-5; TRBD2 matches 11 bases. Germline loops: CDR1 MNHEY, CDR2 SMNVEV (reference sequence). The CDR3 has 17 amino acids.

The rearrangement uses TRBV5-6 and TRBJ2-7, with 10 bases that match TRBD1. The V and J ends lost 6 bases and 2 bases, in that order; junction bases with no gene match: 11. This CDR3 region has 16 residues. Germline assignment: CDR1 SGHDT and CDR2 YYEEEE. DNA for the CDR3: TGTGCCAGCAACTCGATCCGGGACAGGGGCACCTACGAGCAGTACTTC. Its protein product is CASNSIRDRGTYEQYF.

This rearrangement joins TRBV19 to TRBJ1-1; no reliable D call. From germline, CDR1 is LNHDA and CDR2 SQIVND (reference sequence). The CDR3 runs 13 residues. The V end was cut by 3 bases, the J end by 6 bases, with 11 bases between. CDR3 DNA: TGTGCCAGTAGTATTCAACGAGGGCCTGAAGCTTTCTTT. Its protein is CASSIQRGPEAFF.

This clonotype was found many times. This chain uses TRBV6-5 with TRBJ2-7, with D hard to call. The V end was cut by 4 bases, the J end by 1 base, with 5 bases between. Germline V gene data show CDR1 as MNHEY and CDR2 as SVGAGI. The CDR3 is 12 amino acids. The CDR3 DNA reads TGTGCCAGCAGTTCCCTGTCCTACGAGCAGTACTTC. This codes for CASSSLSYEQYF.

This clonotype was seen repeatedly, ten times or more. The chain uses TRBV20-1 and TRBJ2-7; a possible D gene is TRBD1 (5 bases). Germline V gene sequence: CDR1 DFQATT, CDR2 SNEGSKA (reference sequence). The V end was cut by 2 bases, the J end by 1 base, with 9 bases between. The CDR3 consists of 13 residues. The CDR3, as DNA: TGCAGTGCTAGATGGCAGGGATCCTACGAGCAGTACTTC. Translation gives CSARWQGSYEQYF.

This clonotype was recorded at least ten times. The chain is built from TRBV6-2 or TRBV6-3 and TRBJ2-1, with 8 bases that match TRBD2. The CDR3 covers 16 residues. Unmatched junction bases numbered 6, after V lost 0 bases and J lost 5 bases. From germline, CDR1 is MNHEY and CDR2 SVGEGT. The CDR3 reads CASSYSSSGFDNEQFF. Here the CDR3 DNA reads TGTGCCAGCAGTTACTCTTCTAGCGGGTTTGACAATGAGCAGTTCTTC.

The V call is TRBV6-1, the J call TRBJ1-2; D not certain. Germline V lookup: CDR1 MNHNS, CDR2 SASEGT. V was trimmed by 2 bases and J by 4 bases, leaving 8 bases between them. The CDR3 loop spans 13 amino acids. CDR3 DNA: TGTGCCAGCAGTGAATATACCGGCTATGGCTACACCTTC. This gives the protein CASSEYTGYGYTF.